Presented here are 23 T cell receptor beta chains from one specimen sequenced in a study of shared clonotypes between healthy human individuals. The method was immunoSEQ multiplex PCR; TCRdb's version includes in-frame clones alone and lacks a portion of them. The sample yields around 600,000 clones, almost 97% seen once. The sample consisted of naive CD4+ T cells sorted from blood. Noted subset: CD45RA+ positively selected. The receptors were sampled from a woman aged 25 to 39 in good health.

This chain connects TRBV5-1 to TRBJ2-3; D might be TRBD1 (5 bases). CDR3 size: 15 residues. The germline CDR1 and CDR2 sequences are SGHRS and YFSETQ. V dropped 3 bases and J dropped 0 bases, with 11 bases sitting between them. The DNA for the CDR3 is TGCGCCAGCAGCTACGACAGAGCTAGCACAGATACGCAGTATTTT. Translated, it gives CASSYDRASTDTQYF. Based on the CDR3 plus reference TRBV5-1 and TRBJ2-3, the full variable domain is KAGVTQTPRYLIKTRGQQVTLSCSPISGHRSVSWYQQTPGQGLQFLFEYFSETQRNKGNFPGRFSGRQFSNSRSEMNVSTLELGDSALYLCASSYDRASTDTQYFGPGTRLTVL.

The chain links TRBV5-1 to TRBJ2-7; either TRBD1 or TRBD2 may supply D (5 bases each). The CDR3 is 13 amino acids. Germline V gene lookup returns CDR1 SGHRS and CDR2 YFSETQ. V was pared by 5 bases and J by 2 bases, with 11 bases between. CDR3 protein: CASREPGPYEQYF. DNA for the CDR3: TGCGCCAGCAGAGAACCGGGACCCTACGAGCAGTACTTC.

The chain combines TRBV6-1 with TRBJ1-5; D is uncertain. Germline values: CDR1 MNHNS, CDR2 SASEGT. The CDR3 length is 13 residues. V was cut by 4 bases and J by 8 bases, with 12 bases left in between. The CDR3 loop is CASSADAPKPQHF. For the CDR3, the DNA is TGTGCCAGCAGTGCGGATGCTCCCAAGCCCCAGCATTTT.

CDR3 sequence reads: CASRSQGYEQYF. In DNA, the CDR3 is TGTGCCAGCAGGTCCCAGGGCTACGAGCAGTACTTC. The chain couples TRBV6-6 to TRBJ2-7; tentatively, D is TRBD1 (5 bases). Trimming removed 6 bases at V and 3 bases at J, with 9 bases between. The germline V gene encodes CDR1 MNHNY and CDR2 SVGAGI (reference sequence). CDR3 size: 12 residues.

This rearrangement joins TRBV7-9 to TRBJ2-1; D gene uncertain. This CDR3 spans 12 amino acids. V lost 8 bases and J 5 bases, leaving 10 bases between the germline ends. Germline loops: CDR1 SEHNR, CDR2 FQNEAQ (reference sequence). CDR3 in DNA: TGTGCCAGCGTTTTTCGGGACAATGAGCAGTTCTTC. Translated, it gives CASVFRDNEQFF.

The table lists this clone with a few counts. V and J are TRBV6-1 and TRBJ1-3; D gene ambiguous. The germline V and J ends were trimmed by 6 bases and 11 bases, with 11 bases remaining between them. The germline CDR1 and CDR2 sequences are MNHNS and SASEGT. The CDR3 consists of 11 residues. The CDR3 spells CASREGMAIYF. CDR3 coding DNA: TGTGCCAGCAGGGAGGGTATGGCCATATATTTT.

The chain carries TRBV25-1 and TRBJ2-5, with 8 positions matching TRBD2. The CDR3 is 15 amino acids. The ends lost 6 bases at V and 2 bases at J; junction bases unmatched: 8. Germline CDR1 is MGHDK and CDR2 is SYGVNS. CDR3 nucleotides: TGTGCCAGCAGAAAGGCTAGCGGGCCACAAGAGACCCAGTACTTC. As protein: CASRKASGPQETQYF.

The chain employs TRBV28 and TRBJ2-7, with 9 bases matching TRBD2. V trimming: 6 bases; J trimming: 5 bases; junction bases outside the gene matches: 8. The CDR3 sequence is 14 residues long. CDR1 MDHEN and CDR2 SYDVKM come from the germline V gene. CDR3 bases: TGTGCCAGCAGAAGTAGCGGGAGTAAAGACGAGCAGTACTTC. As protein: CASRSSGSKDEQYF.

The genes are TRBV9 and TRBJ2-3; TRBD2 is a possible D gene (5 bases). Trimming stripped 4 bases from V and 2 bases from J, with 14 bases between. The CDR3 is 15 residues long. Germline V CDR1 and CDR2: SGDLS, YYNGEE. Here the CDR3 DNA reads TGTGCCAGCAGCCCCAGCCCTAGCTACACAGATACGCAGTATTTT. It specifies CASSPSPSYTDTQYF.

The rearrangement uses TRBV19 and TRBJ2-1, with D perhaps matching TRBD2 (5 bases). The length of the CDR3 is 14 residues. In germline, CDR1 is LNHDA, CDR2 SQIVND (reference sequence). CDR3 in amino acids: CSSTEGSSYNEQFF. The CDR3 DNA follows: TGTTCTTCAACAGAGGGTAGCTCCTACAATGAGCAGTTCTTC.

This chain connects TRBV28 to TRBJ2-7; D assignment may be TRBD1 or TRBD2 (5 bases each). Trimming shortened V by 6 bases and J by 8 bases, and 23 bases separated the two germline ends. Per the germline V gene, CDR1 is MDHEN and CDR2 is SYDVKM. The CDR3 has 15 amino acids. The CDR3 here is CASSPNPQGRWKQYF. CDR3 in DNA: TGTGCCAGCAGCCCCAACCCCCAGGGACGTTGGAAGCAGTACTTC.

The genes are TRBV5-4 and TRBJ1-1, with D tentatively TRBD1 (5 bases). The germline gives CDR1 SGHNT, CDR2 YYREEE (reference sequence). Trimming removed 0 bases at V and 6 bases at J, with 12 bases between. The CDR3 is 14 residues long. The CDR3 loop is CASSLGGRAPEAFF. The DNA of the CDR3 is TGTGCCAGCAGCTTGGGTGGCAGGGCCCCTGAAGCTTTCTTT. The entire variable domain, with the rest obtained from reference TRBV5-4 and TRBJ1-1, is as follows: ETGVTQSPTHLIKTRGQQVTLRCSSQSGHNTVSWYQQALGQGPQFIFQYYREEENGRGNFPPRFSGLQFPNYSSELNVNALELDDSALYLCASSLGGRAPEAFFGQGTRLTVV.

This sequence joins TRBV4-2 and TRBJ2-1; 11 bases agree with TRBD2. This CDR3 has 20 amino acids. V trimming: 3 bases; J trimming: 8 bases; junction bases outside the gene matches: 21. The germline V gene has CDR1 LGHNA and CDR2 YNFKEQ. The CDR3 sequence is CASSHTRLAGSSRRWHEQFF. CDR3 DNA sequence: TGTGCCAGCAGCCACACACGACTAGCGGGATCTAGCCGCCGATGGCATGAGCAGTTCTTC.

This chain links TRBV18 with TRBJ1-1, with D perhaps matching TRBD1 (6 bases). CDR3 length: 16 amino acids. Trimming shortened V by 1 base and J by 1 base, and 13 bases separated the two germline ends. Looked up from germline, CDR1 is KGHSH and CDR2 is LQKENI. CDR3 nucleotide sequence: TGTGCCAGCTCACCACTTGATGGGGGCGCGAACACTGAAGCTTTCTTT. It codes for CASSPLDGGANTEAFF.

The V and J genes are TRBV19 and TRBJ1-1; D perhaps matches TRBD1 (5 bases). The V gene lost 3 bases and the J gene lost 0 bases, with 11 bases spanning the gap. In germline, CDR1 is LNHDA, CDR2 SQIVND (reference sequence). This CDR3 has 15 amino acids. DNA for the CDR3: TGTGCCAGTAGTATCGGGGGACTGATGAACACTGAAGCTTTCTTT. Translated: CASSIGGLMNTEAFF.

The chain uses TRBV20-1 and TRBJ2-7; 7 nucleotides match TRBD2. The CDR3 contains 11 residues. The trim removed 5 bases at V and 7 bases at J, leaving 5 bases unmatched. CDR1 and CDR2 from the germline V gene are DFQATT and SNEGSKA (reference sequence). CDR3 amino acids: CSAQDGGEQYF. The DNA for the CDR3 is TGCAGTGCTCAAGACGGGGGGGAGCAGTACTTC.

The gene calls are TRBV18 and TRBJ2-7; 10 bases align to TRBD1. Germline V lookup: CDR1 KGHSH, CDR2 LQKENI. CDR3 length: 14 residues. The V and J ends lost 2 bases and 5 bases, in that order; junction bases with no gene match: 3. The CDR3 loop is CASSPVDRGHEQYF. The DNA for the CDR3 is TGTGCCAGCTCACCAGTCGACAGGGGGCACGAGCAGTACTTC.

Comments on this clone: Other DNA sequences in this sample translate to the same CDR3. The chain links TRBV5-1 to TRBJ2-2; D is possibly TRBD2 (6 bases). The germline V and J ends were trimmed by 0 bases and 4 bases, with 7 bases remaining between them. The V gene's germline CDR1 is SGHRS and CDR2 YFSETQ. The length of the CDR3 is 14 residues. The CDR3 loop is CASSLGRGTGELFF. The CDR3 nucleotides are TGCGCCAGCAGCTTGGGGAGGGGCACCGGGGAGCTGTTTTTT.

V and J are TRBV2 and TRBJ2-1, with 10 bases fitting TRBD2. V lost 10 bases and J lost 7; bases outside the gene matches: 10. The germline gives CDR1 SNHLY, CDR2 FYNNEI. This CDR3 contains 14 residues. CDR3 nucleotides: TGTGCCACCTTCCTAGCGGGAGAAGGGAATGAGCAGTTCTTC. The encoded protein is CATFLAGEGNEQFF.

Here the CDR3 reads CAPPLSGKETQYF. CDR3 sequence (DNA): TGTGCCCCGCCGCTTAGCGGAAAAGAGACCCAGTACTTC. The chain links TRBV10-3 to TRBJ2-5; the D gene is possibly TRBD2 (6 bases). V lost 11 bases, J lost 3 bases, and 16 bases lay in between. Per germline, CDR1 ENHRY and CDR2 SYGVKD. This CDR3 is 13 amino acids long.

The chain uses TRBV28 and TRBJ1-5; 8 positions match TRBD1. The V segment lost 5 bases and the J segment 0 bases; nucleotides outside the gene matches: 12. Per the germline V gene, CDR1 is MDHEN and CDR2 is SYDVKM. The CDR3 extends over 18 amino acids. This chain's CDR3 is CASSGTGTGPYSNQPQHF. CDR3 in DNA: TGTGCCAGCAGTGGGACCGGGACAGGACCGTATAGCAATCAGCCCCAGCATTTT. The full variable domain, with the rest looked up from reference TRBV28 and TRBJ1-5, is DVKVTQSSRYLVKRTGEKVFLECVQDMDHENMFWYRQDPGLGLRLIYFSYDVKMKEKGDIPEGYSVSREKKERFSLILESASTNQTSMYLCASSGTGTGPYSNQPQHFGDGTRLSIL.

This chain uses TRBV18 with TRBJ2-7; D is possibly TRBD1 (6 bases). CDR3 length: 15 amino acids. CDR1 is KGHSH and CDR2 is LQKENI in the germline V gene. The ends were cut back, 4 bases at V and 0 bases at J, with 13 bases in the middle. CDR3 sequence: CASSQRDRLSYEQYF. The CDR3 DNA reads TGTGCCAGCTCACAGAGAGACAGGCTCTCCTACGAGCAGTACTTC.

V usage is TRBV29-1 and J usage is TRBJ1-3; no reliable D call. There are 13 residues in the CDR3. Trimming stripped 5 bases from V and 0 bases from J, with 8 bases between. Germline loops: CDR1 SQVTM, CDR2 ANQGSEA. CDR3 nucleotide sequence: TGCAGCGTTCTCACAGACTCTGGAAACACCATATATTTT. Protein: CSVLTDSGNTIYF.